One sample yielded the 7 T cell receptor beta chains listed below, sequenced in a study of OX40 agonist ivuxolimab in advanced cancers. The assay was immunoSEQ multiplex PCR, and TCRdb's table has in-frame clones only and misses some. Here the sample spans roughly 120,000 clones, roughly 90% being singletons. The starting material was CD4+ or CD8+ T cells sorted from blood, obtained in a trial of the OX40 agonist ivuxolimab. The receptors derive from an adult with an advanced solid tumor such as melanoma, head and neck, liver or kidney cancer.

V is TRBV9 and J is TRBJ1-2, with D tentatively TRBD1 (5 bases). From germline, CDR1 is SGDLS and CDR2 YYNGEE. Trimming shortened V by 4 bases and J by 2 bases, and 15 bases separated the two germline ends. This CDR3 is built from 15 residues. CDR3 DNA: TGTGCCAGCAGCCCAAGAGGGCAGGGCAACTATGGCTACACCTTC. The encoded protein is CASSPRGQGNYGYTF. The full variable domain, in which reference TRBV9 and TRBJ1-2 provide the parts outside the CDR3, is DSGVTQTPKHLITATGQRVTLRCSPRSGDLSVYWYQQSLDQGLQFLIQYYNGEERAKGNILERFSAQQFPDLHSELNLSSLELGDSALYFCASSPRGQGNYGYTFGSGTRLTVV.

The chain is built from TRBV7-2 and TRBJ2-3, with 7 bases fitting TRBD2. The CDR3 has 18 amino acids. Germline V lookup: CDR1 SGHTA, CDR2 FQGNSA. The junction had 11 bases not matched to a gene; V was cut back by 2 bases and J by 0 bases. This CDR3 is CASSLRPSGATSTDTQYF. The CDR3 nucleotides read TGTGCCAGCAGCTTACGGCCTAGCGGAGCAACTAGCACAGATACGCAGTATTTT.

The rearrangement links TRBV9 to TRBJ2-1; D remains unclear. CDR3 size: 16 residues. The V gene lost 0 bases and the J gene lost 0 bases, with 10 bases spanning the gap. CDR1 SGDLS and CDR2 YYNGEE come from the germline V gene. As DNA, the CDR3 is TGTGCCAGCAGCGTAGTTGGGGTTAGCTCCTACAATGAGCAGTTCTTC. This gives the protein CASSVVGVSSYNEQFF.

The chain joins TRBV2 to TRBJ1-2; a weak D match, TRBD1 (6 bases). CDR1 is SNHLY, CDR2 FYNNEI, per germline. CDR3 size: 11 residues. V dropped 11 bases and J dropped 7 bases, with 14 bases sitting between them. CDR3 in amino acids: CAGRQGLGYTF. CDR3 in DNA: TGTGCCGGACGGCAGGGGCTTGGCTACACCTTC.

This clone appeared a single time. The V call is TRBV7-9, the J call TRBJ1-1, with D perhaps TRBD1 (5 bases). From germline, CDR1 is SEHNR and CDR2 FQNEAQ (reference sequence). The CDR3 length is 15 residues. V gave up 3 bases and J gave up 0 bases, with 11 bases separating them. Here the CDR3 DNA reads TGTGCCAGCAGCTTCGGGGCAGTCATGAACACTGAAGCTTTCTTT. This codes for CASSFGAVMNTEAFF.

CDR3 protein: CASSIGQPYTWITDTQYF. CDR3 in DNA: TGTGCCAGTAGTATAGGCCAGCCCTACACGTGGATCACAGATACGCAGTATTTT. The gene calls are TRBV19 and TRBJ2-3, with unresolved D. The V gene lost 1 base and the J gene lost 2 bases, with 19 bases spanning the gap. The CDR3 consists of 18 residues. Germline CDR1 LNHDA, CDR2 SQIVND (reference sequence).

This chain connects TRBV28 to TRBJ1-6; 7 bases are a match to TRBD1. V lost 6 bases, J lost 6 bases, and 5 bases stayed unmatched. The V gene's germline CDR1 is MDHEN and CDR2 SYDVKM. The CDR3 is 14 amino acids. This chain's CDR3 is CASRAGQLNSPLHF. In nucleotides, the CDR3 is TGTGCCAGCAGGGCGGGACAGCTTAATTCACCCCTCCACTTT.